Below, 20 T cell receptor beta chains from the same sample are listed, as sequenced in a study of cytomegalovirus exposure and HLA in healthy donors. 13 Jbeta primers and 60 Vbeta primers were used for the PCR. Sequencing was performed with immunoSEQ multiplex PCR; in TCRdb, only in-frame clones are kept and a portion is missing. The sample consists of some 76,000 clones, 86% of them appearing once. What was sequenced was PBMCs. Every receptor here comes from a woman in her twenties or thirties in good health and CMV-seronegative.

The rearrangement links TRBV7-9 to TRBJ2-2, with D perhaps matching TRBD1 (5 bases). CDR3 length: 15 amino acids. Deletions cut 5 bases from V and 5 bases from J, with 15 bases between. Germline CDR1 and CDR2: SEHNR and FQNEAQ (reference sequence). The DNA of the CDR3 is TGTGCCAGCAGCCCGCAGGGTCGGTTAACCGGGGAGCTGTTTTTT. This translates into CASSPQGRLTGELFF.

This clone came up once. The J gene is TRBJ2-5, the V gene TRBV4-1; 10 positions agree with TRBD1. The CDR3 sequence is 15 residues long. The J segment lost 3 bases and the V segment lost 3 bases, leaving 4 bases of the junction unmatched. Per germline, CDR1 MGHRA and CDR2 YSYEKL. The CDR3 region is CASSHRDRGKETQYF. In DNA form, the CDR3 reads TGCGCCAGCAGCCACCGGGACAGGGGAAAAGAGACCCAGTACTTC.

The chain carries TRBV13 and TRBJ2-1; 7 bases map to TRBD2. V was clipped by 2 bases and J by 0 bases; unmatched bases: 4. The CDR3 runs 16 residues. Germline lookup yields CDR1 PRHDT and CDR2 FYEKMQ (reference sequence). CDR3 amino acids: CASSLTTSISYNEQFF. In nucleotides, the CDR3 is TGTGCCAGCAGCTTAACGACTAGCATCTCCTACAATGAGCAGTTCTTC.

The table lists this clone with a count of one. The CDR3 DNA sequence: TGTGCCAGTAGGACTAGCGGGAGTGAGGCAGATACGCAGTATTTT. Protein product: CASRTSGSEADTQYF. The chain links TRBV19 to TRBJ2-3; 12 bases map to TRBD2. V gave up 6 bases and J gave up 4 bases; unmatched junction bases: 5. The germline CDR1 and CDR2 sequences are LNHDA and SQIVND (reference sequence). CDR3 length equals 15 residues.

This chain joins TRBV9 and TRBJ1-1; no reliable D call. The CDR3 has 15 amino acids. Trimming took 5 bases from V and 1 from J, leaving 15 bases between them. CDR1 is SGDLS, CDR2 YYNGEE, per germline. The CDR3 nucleotides are TGTGCCAGCAGGGTTGCGGAGGCTTCGAACACTGAAGCTTTCTTT. As protein: CASRVAEASNTEAFF.

The CDR3 sequence: CASRDYLNEQYF. For the CDR3, the DNA is TGTGCCAGCCGGGACTATCTAAACGAGCAGTACTTC. The genes are TRBV7-2 and TRBJ2-5, with TRBD2 matching 7 bases. TRBJ2-7 matches the DNA end more closely, so the J call is doubtful. The CDR3 length is 12 residues. Per germline, CDR1 SGHTA and CDR2 FQGNSA.

Only a few counts were recorded for this clone. CDR3 residues: CASSQDAGTGANVLTF. CDR3 DNA sequence: TGTGCCAGCAGCCAAGATGCAGGTACTGGGGCCAACGTCCTGACTTTC. The rearrangement links TRBV4-2 to TRBJ2-6; D uncertain. V lost 0 bases and J lost 2, with 8 bases in between. CDR1 is LGHNA, CDR2 YNFKEQ, per germline. The CDR3 is 16 amino acids.

The table lists this clone with a few counts. The rearrangement joins TRBV5-1 to TRBJ1-4; D ambiguous. The CDR3 loop spans 12 amino acids. Trimming took off 6 bases at V and 8 bases at J, with 11 bases between the two ends. Germline CDR1 reads SGHRS; CDR2 reads YFSETQ. The CDR3 protein is CASTDRREKLFF. The CDR3 DNA is TGCGCCAGCACTGACCGGAGGGAAAAACTGTTTTTT.

V usage is TRBV7-2 and J usage is TRBJ2-7; 8 nucleotides align to TRBD2. This CDR3 region has 14 residues. Trimming cost V 8 bases and J 0 bases; bases outside gene matches: 6. Germline V gene lookup returns CDR1 SGHTA and CDR2 FQGNSA. This chain's CDR3 is CASEWGTSSYEQYF. Written as DNA, the CDR3 is TGTGCCAGCGAATGGGGGACTAGCTCCTACGAGCAGTACTTC. The full variable domain, rest sourced from reference TRBV7-2 and TRBJ2-7, is GAGVSQSPSNKVTEKGKDVELRCDPISGHTALYWYRQSLGQGLEFLIYFQGNSAPDKSGLPSDRFSAERTGGSVSTLTIQRTQQEDSAVYLCASEWGTSSYEQYFGPGTRLTVT.

The chain links TRBV7-2 to TRBJ1-6; 8 bases fit TRBD1. The CDR3 runs 15 residues. V dropped 5 bases and J dropped 10; count of bases not matched to a gene: 10. Germline V lookup: CDR1 SGHTA, CDR2 FQGNSA. This CDR3 reads CASSPNTGGGSPLHF. In DNA form, the CDR3 reads TGTGCCAGCAGCCCAAATACAGGGGGGGGATCACCCCTCCACTTT.

This clone is a singleton in its sample. The rearrangement uses TRBV5-1 and TRBJ2-1; D possibly corresponds to TRBD2 (9 bases). CDR1 is SGHRS, CDR2 YFSETQ, per germline. Between the trimmed V and J ends, which lost 0 bases and 9 bases, there was a span of 22 bases. The CDR3 runs 17 residues. CDR3 sequence reads: CASSLARGPSGTGEQFF. CDR3 DNA sequence: TGCGCCAGCAGCTTGGCAAGGGGTCCTAGCGGGACAGGTGAGCAGTTCTTC.

The chain uses TRBV7-2 and TRBJ2-3; TRBD2 matches 11 bases. There are 16 residues in the CDR3. Germline V lookup: CDR1 SGHTA, CDR2 FQGNSA. The junction had 4 bases not matched to a gene; V was cut back by 2 bases and J by 3 bases. The CDR3 region is CASSLIAGGFTDTQYF. In nucleotides, the CDR3 is TGTGCCAGCAGCTTAATAGCGGGAGGGTTTACAGATACGCAGTATTTT.

The rearrangement uses TRBV28 and TRBJ2-4, with 7 bases that match TRBD1. J lost 0 bases, V lost 5 bases, and 7 bases had no gene match. Germline-derived CDR1 and CDR2 are MDHEN and SYDVKM. The CDR3 covers 16 residues. The chain's CDR3 is CASSTGTDLAKNIQYF. CDR3 coding DNA: TGTGCCAGCAGTACCGGGACAGACCTAGCCAAAAACATTCAGTACTTC.

This sequence joins TRBV11-2 and TRBJ2-7, with unresolved D. Trimming pared 2 bases from V and 4 bases from J, leaving 3 bases between. CDR3 size: 11 residues. Per the germline V gene, CDR1 is SGHAT and CDR2 is FQNNGV. The CDR3 coding sequence is TGTGCCAGCAGCTTAACTTACGAGCAGTACTTC. Translated: CASSLTYEQYF.

The chain combines TRBV28 with TRBJ2-7; TRBD2 matches 8 bases. With 5 bases clipped from V and 0 bases from J, the junction kept 6 bases outside the gene matches. Germline values: CDR1 MDHEN, CDR2 SYDVKM. The CDR3 covers 15 residues. The CDR3 loop is CASSGTSGGSYEQYF. The CDR3 coding sequence is TGTGCCAGCAGTGGTACTAGCGGAGGCTCCTACGAGCAGTACTTC.

V is TRBV19 and J is TRBJ2-3; 7 bases match TRBD2. CDR1 and CDR2 from the germline V gene are LNHDA and SQIVND (reference sequence). The CDR3 is 15 residues long. Trimming at V came to 7 bases and at J to 5 bases, leaving 12 bases not matched to a gene. DNA of the CDR3: TGTGCCAGTACCGCAAGGGGAGGGGAAGGAGATACGCAGTATTTT. It codes for CASTARGGEGDTQYF.

The V and J genes are TRBV7-3 and TRBJ1-1; D perhaps matches TRBD1 (6 bases). This CDR3 has 13 residues. The germline V gene has CDR1 SGHTA and CDR2 FQGTGA. V lost 4 bases, J lost 2 bases, and 8 bases lay in between. Here the CDR3 reads CASSSQGNTEAFF. DNA for the CDR3: TGTGCCAGCAGCTCACAGGGAAACACTGAAGCTTTCTTT.

The rearrangement links TRBV6-9 to TRBJ2-7; no firm D call. In germline, CDR1 is MNHGY, CDR2 SVAAGI. V was cut by 5 bases and J by 3 bases, with 26 bases left in between. CDR3 length: 18 residues. For the CDR3, the DNA is TGTGCCAGCAGTCCCGTTACTACCAAAAAAGAGAGGAACTACGAGCAGTACTTC. This sequence encodes CASSPVTTKKERNYEQYF.

This rearrangement joins TRBV7-3 to TRBJ2-1; 11 bases map to TRBD2. The V gene's germline CDR1 is SGHTA and CDR2 FQGTGA. J lost 4 bases, V lost 5 bases, and 4 bases had no gene match. This CDR3 contains 15 residues. The CDR3 protein is CASSELAGGYNEQFF. For the CDR3, the DNA is TGTGCCAGCAGCGAGCTAGCGGGAGGATACAATGAGCAGTTCTTC.

V is TRBV19 and J is TRBJ1-5; D call uncertain. The germline CDR1 and CDR2 sequences are LNHDA and SQIVND (reference sequence). Trimming stripped 8 bases from V and 0 bases from J, with 14 bases between. This CDR3 comprises 15 residues. The CDR3 nucleotides read TGTGCCAGTCAGCCTCCGGGGTATAGCAATCAGCCCCAGCATTTT. Translating it yields CASQPPGYSNQPQHF.